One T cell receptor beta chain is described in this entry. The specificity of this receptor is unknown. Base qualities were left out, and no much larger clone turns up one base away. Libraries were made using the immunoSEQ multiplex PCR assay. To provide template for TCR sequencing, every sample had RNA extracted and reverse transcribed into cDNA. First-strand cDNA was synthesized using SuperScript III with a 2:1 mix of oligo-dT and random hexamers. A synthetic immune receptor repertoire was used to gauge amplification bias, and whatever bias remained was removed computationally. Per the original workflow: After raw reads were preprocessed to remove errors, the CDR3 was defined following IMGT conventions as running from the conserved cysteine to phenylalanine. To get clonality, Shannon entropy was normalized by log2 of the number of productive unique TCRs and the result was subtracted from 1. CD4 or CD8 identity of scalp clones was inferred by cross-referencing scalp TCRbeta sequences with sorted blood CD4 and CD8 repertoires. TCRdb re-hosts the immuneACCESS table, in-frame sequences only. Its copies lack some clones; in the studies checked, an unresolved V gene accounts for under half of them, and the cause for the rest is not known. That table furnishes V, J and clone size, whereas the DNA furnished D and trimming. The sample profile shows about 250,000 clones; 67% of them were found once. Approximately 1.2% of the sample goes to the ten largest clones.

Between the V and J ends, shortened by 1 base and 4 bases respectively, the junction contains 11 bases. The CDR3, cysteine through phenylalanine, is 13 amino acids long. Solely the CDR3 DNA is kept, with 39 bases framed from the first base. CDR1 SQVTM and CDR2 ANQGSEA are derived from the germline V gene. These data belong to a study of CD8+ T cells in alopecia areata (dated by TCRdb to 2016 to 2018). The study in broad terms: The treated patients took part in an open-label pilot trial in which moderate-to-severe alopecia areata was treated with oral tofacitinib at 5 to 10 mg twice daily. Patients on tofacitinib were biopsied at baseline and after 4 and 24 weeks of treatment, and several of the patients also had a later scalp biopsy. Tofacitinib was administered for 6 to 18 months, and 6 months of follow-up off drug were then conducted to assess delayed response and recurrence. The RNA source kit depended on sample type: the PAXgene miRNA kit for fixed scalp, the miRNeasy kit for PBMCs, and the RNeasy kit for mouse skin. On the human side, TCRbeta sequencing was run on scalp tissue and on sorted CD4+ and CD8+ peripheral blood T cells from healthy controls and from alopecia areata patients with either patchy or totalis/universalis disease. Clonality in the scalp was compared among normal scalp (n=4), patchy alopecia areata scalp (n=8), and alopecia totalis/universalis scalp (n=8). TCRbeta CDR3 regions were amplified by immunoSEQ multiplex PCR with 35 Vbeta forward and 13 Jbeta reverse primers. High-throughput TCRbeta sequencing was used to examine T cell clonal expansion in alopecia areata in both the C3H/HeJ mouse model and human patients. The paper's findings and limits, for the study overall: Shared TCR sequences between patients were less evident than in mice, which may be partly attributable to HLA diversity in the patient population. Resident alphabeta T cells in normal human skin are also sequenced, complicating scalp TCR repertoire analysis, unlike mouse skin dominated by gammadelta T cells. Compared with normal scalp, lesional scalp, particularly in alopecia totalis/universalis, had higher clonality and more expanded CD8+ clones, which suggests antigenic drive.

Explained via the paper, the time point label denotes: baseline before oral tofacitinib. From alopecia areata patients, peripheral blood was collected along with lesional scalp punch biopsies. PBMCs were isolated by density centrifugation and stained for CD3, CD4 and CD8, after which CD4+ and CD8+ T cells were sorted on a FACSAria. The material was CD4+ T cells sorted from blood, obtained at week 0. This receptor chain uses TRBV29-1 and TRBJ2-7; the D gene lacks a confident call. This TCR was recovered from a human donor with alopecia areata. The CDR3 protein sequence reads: CSVEVTGGYEQYF. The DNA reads TGCAGCGTTGAAGTAACCGGTGGGTACGAGCAGTACTTC.